Included here is one T cell receptor (beta chain) sequence, with context. Its antigen is not identified. Germline V gene data show CDR1 as LGHNT and CDR2 as FRNRAP. The CDR3 has 14 amino acids. The junction had 12 bases not matched to a gene; V was cut back by 6 bases and J by 8 bases. The data belong to a study of T cell repertoires in cytomegalovirus infection. TCRdb re-called the reads with MiXCR, one entry per CDR3 protein. This repertoire shows hundreds of thousands of distinct CDR3 sequences, approximately 42% found once; its top ten account for about 39%. Sequenced material: cultured PBMCs, taken from culture after CMV antigen stimulation. The V gene is TRBV12-5, the J gene TRBJ1-2; TRBD1 agrees at 7 bases. This sequence originates from a human donor in good health (CMV status not recorded). Some clones in this sample may be carry-over from other donors' samples. The CDR3 sequence is CASGSTGARMGYTF. CDR3 nucleotide sequence: TGTGCTAGTGGCTCTACAGGGGCCCGAATGGGCTACACCTTC.